The 26 T cell receptor beta chains below were found in one sample sequenced in a study of metastatic and nonmetastatic thyroid tumors. No treatment had been given to any patient before thyroid surgery. Using MiXCR, TCRdb re-called clones from the PCR reads. The sample contains about 5,300 clones, 35% to 40% of which appear only once. The source material was adjacent normal tissue. The receptors derive from a female donor with papillary thyroid cancer or a benign thyroid nodule (not recorded which). Some clones in this sample may be carry-over from other donors' samples.

The J gene is TRBJ1-3, the V gene TRBV6-1; D not certain. V was cut by 8 bases and J by 0 bases, with 8 bases left in between. This CDR3 contains 13 residues. Germline CDR1 and CDR2: MNHNS and SASEGT. The CDR3 protein is CASREDSGNTIYF. The CDR3 coding sequence is TGTGCCAGCCGGGAGGACTCTGGAAACACCATATATTTT.

The chain joins TRBV11-2 to TRBJ2-2; 7 nucleotides match TRBD1. The CDR3 is 16 residues long. The trim removed 5 bases at V and 3 bases at J, leaving 9 bases unmatched. Germline V lookup: CDR1 SGHAT, CDR2 FQNNGV. Here the CDR3 reads CASSNRDSLDTGELFF. In nucleotides, the CDR3 is TGTGCCAGCAGCAACCGGGACAGCCTAGACACCGGGGAGCTGTTTTTT.

This chain uses TRBV6-2 or TRBV6-3 with TRBJ2-1; unclear D gene. Per the germline V gene, CDR1 is MNHEY and CDR2 is SVGEGT. This CDR3 comprises 12 residues. V shed 10 bases and J shed 7 bases, with 14 bases lying between them. Written as DNA, the CDR3 is TGTGCCACCCTCCTTTCAGTGAATGAGCAGTTCTTC. This gives the protein CATLLSVNEQFF.

As regards this clone: The junction departs from the called germline gene at one end, perhaps through a read error. This rearrangement joins TRBV6-2 or TRBV6-3 to TRBJ2-1, with D possibly matching TRBD2 (5 bases). The CDR3 extends over 14 amino acids. Germline loops: CDR1 MNHEY, CDR2 SVGEGT. The DNA for the CDR3 is TGTGCCAGCACACGGGAAGGGAACTACAATGAGCAGATCTTC. Protein sequence: CASTREGNYNEQIF.

The CDR3 is CASSSSGAGLGYTF. DNA for the CDR3: TGTGCCAGCAGCTCCTCTGGGGCAGGTCTTGGCTACACCTTC. The chain recombines TRBV7-9 with TRBJ1-2, with D possibly being TRBD1 (5 bases). Germline V gives CDR1 SEHNR, CDR2 FQNEAQ (reference sequence). V lost 4 bases to trimming and J lost 7 bases, with 16 bases between them. This CDR3 is 14 amino acids long.

The chain carries TRBV7-9 and TRBJ1-4, with 9 bases aligning to TRBD1. V lost 3 bases and J lost 7; bases outside the gene matches: 9. This CDR3 has 16 residues. Per germline, CDR1 SEHNR and CDR2 FQNEAQ (reference sequence). DNA for the CDR3: TGTGCCAGCAGCTTTCCTGGGACAGGGTTAAGTGAAAAACTGTTTTTT. Translated, it gives CASSFPGTGLSEKLFF.

Ten or more counts support this clone. The chain has TRBV6-6 and TRBJ1-3; D unresolved. In germline, CDR1 is MNHNY, CDR2 SVGAGI (reference sequence). Trimming stripped 0 bases from V and 1 base from J, with 7 bases between. CDR3 length equals 15 residues. CDR3 DNA sequence: TGTGCCAGCAGTTACTCGGGAGGGTCTGGAAACACCATATATTTT. Translated, it gives CASSYSGGSGNTIYF.

With regard to this clone: Because the CDR3's place on the DNA is in doubt, the DNA is left out and the CDR3 is given as listed by TCRdb. The CDR3 loop reads CASSLSGSAVKNCFF. This chain uses TRBV12-3 or TRBV12-4 with TRBJ1-4. Both ends counted, the CDR3 spans 15 residues.

This chain joins TRBV20-1 and TRBJ1-1, with a weak D call TRBD1 (5 bases). Germline V gives CDR1 DFQATT, CDR2 SNEGSKA (reference sequence). V was pared by 6 bases and J by 3 bases, with 14 bases between. CDR3 length: 13 residues. This CDR3 reads CSAAPGYDTEAFF. As DNA, the CDR3 is TGCAGTGCGGCCCCAGGGTATGACACTGAAGCTTTCTTT.

J is TRBJ2-7 and V is TRBV24-1; D could derive from TRBD1 or TRBD2 (5 bases each). The CDR3 runs 13 residues. CDR1 is KGHDR, CDR2 SFDVKD, per germline. The V and J ends lost 2 bases and 4 bases respectively, with 8 bases between them. The CDR3 nucleotides are TGTGCCACCAGTGATTACAGGAGGTACGAGCAGTACTTC. It encodes CATSDYRRYEQYF.

This clone has a handful of counts. The V gene is TRBV6-1, the J gene TRBJ1-6, with 12 bases fitting TRBD1. This CDR3 contains 17 residues. J was trimmed by 1 base and V by 7 bases; bases with no gene match: 5. Per the germline V gene, CDR1 is MNHNS and CDR2 is SASEGT. Here the CDR3 reads CASIQGQGASYNSPLHF. CDR3 bases: TGTGCCAGCATCCAGGGACAGGGGGCATCCTATAATTCACCCCTCCACTTT.

This clone was picked up a small number of times. The J gene is TRBJ2-3, the V gene TRBV12-3 or TRBV12-4; D gene uncertain. Deletions cut 3 bases from V and 5 bases from J, with 6 bases between. The length of the CDR3 is 12 residues. CDR3 DNA sequence: TGTGCCAGCAGTTTTCTCCGAGATACGCAGTATTTT. It is translated as CASSFLRDTQYF.

This clone has a handful of counts. This rearrangement joins TRBV2 to TRBJ2-7; 7 nucleotides match TRBD2. After removal of 8 bases from V and 3 bases from J, the junction contained 13 bases not matched to a gene. Germline V lookup: CDR1 SNHLY, CDR2 FYNNEI. This CDR3 is 15 amino acids long. The CDR3 loop is CASAMTSSEIYEQYF. The DNA of the CDR3 is TGTGCCAGCGCTATGACTAGCAGTGAGATCTACGAGCAGTACTTC.

J is TRBJ1-1 and V is TRBV4-2; 10 bases are a match to TRBD1. V was pared by 8 bases and J by 1 base, with 4 bases of the junction left unmatched. CDR1 LGHNA and CDR2 YNFKEQ come from the germline V gene. The CDR3 contains 14 residues. The CDR3 sequence: CASAGTGANTEAFF. In DNA, the CDR3 is TGTGCCAGCGCTGGGACAGGGGCGAACACTGAAGCTTTCTTT.

The chain couples TRBV5-1 to TRBJ1-5; 11 nucleotides agree with TRBD1. CDR3 size: 16 residues. V was pared by 1 base and J by 6 bases, with 6 bases of the junction left unmatched. The germline gives CDR1 SGHRS, CDR2 YFSETQ. CDR3 in DNA: TGCGCCAGCAGCTTGTACGGACAGGGGGCAGGTCAGCCCCAGCATTTT. Its translation is CASSLYGQGAGQPQHF.

The chain carries TRBV7-2 and TRBJ1-1, with TRBD1 as a possible D gene (5 bases). Germline V CDR1 and CDR2: SGHTA, FQGNSA. CDR3 length: 13 amino acids. The V end was cut by 3 bases, the J end by 5 bases, with 10 bases between. The CDR3 sequence is CASSLGGATEAFF. DNA for the CDR3: TGTGCCAGCAGCTTGGGGGGAGCGACTGAAGCTTTCTTT.

J is TRBJ2-1 and V is TRBV7-2; D could derive from TRBD1 or TRBD2 (5 bases each). Germline CDR1 reads SGHTA; CDR2 reads FQGNSA. The CDR3 totals 18 residues. The V end was cut by 5 bases, the J end by 4 bases, with 24 bases between. The CDR3 DNA reads as TGTGCCAGCAGCGAAGGCCCCAGGTTGGGACGAATTTACAATGAGCAGTTCTTC. It yields the protein CASSEGPRLGRIYNEQFF.

V usage is TRBV27 and J usage is TRBJ2-7; 8 nucleotides agree with TRBD1. The CDR3 is 11 residues long. Trimming at V came to 8 bases and at J to 4 bases, leaving 1 base not matched to a gene. Germline V gene data show CDR1 as MNHEY and CDR2 as SMNVEV (reference sequence). The CDR3 DNA sequence: TGTGCCAGCCGGACAGGGTACGAGCAGTACTTC. It translates to CASRTGYEQYF.

Regarding this clone: It is likely a read error, because the conserved phenylalanine at the end of the CDR3 is missing. The rearrangement joins TRBV20-1 to TRBJ1-2; D perhaps matches TRBD1 (5 bases). Per germline, CDR1 DFQATT and CDR2 SNEGSKA (reference sequence). The CDR3 totals 15 residues. The CDR3 is CSDRNPVNTGGGYTL. CDR3 DNA sequence: TGCAGTGATAGAAATCCGGTGAACACCGGGGGTGGATACACCTTA.

The gene calls are TRBV30 and TRBJ2-5; 7 bases map to TRBD1. This CDR3 is 14 amino acids long. V gave up 2 bases and J gave up 5 bases; unmatched junction bases: 8. Germline CDR1 and CDR2: GTSNPN and SVGIG (reference sequence). The CDR3 DNA follows: TGTGCCTGGAGTTCAAGCACAGGGGACGAGACCCAGTACTTC. Encoded protein: CAWSSSTGDETQYF.

J is TRBJ1-5 and V is TRBV30; 7 bases align to TRBD1. In germline, CDR1 is GTSNPN, CDR2 SVGIG (reference sequence). This CDR3 contains 12 residues. Trimming at V came to 4 bases and at J to 4 bases, leaving 1 base not matched to a gene. The CDR3 protein is CAWKTGNQPQHF. The CDR3 DNA reads as TGTGCCTGGAAGACAGGGAATCAGCCCCAGCATTTT.

This clone was observed a handful of times. V and J are TRBV6-1 and TRBJ1-5; a possible D gene is TRBD1 (6 bases). This CDR3 is built from 14 residues. With 8 bases removed from V and 4 bases from J, the gap between germline ends came to 15 bases. Germline V lookup: CDR1 MNHNS, CDR2 SASEGT. The CDR3 nucleotides are TGTGCCAGCGAAACAGGGACACGAAATCAGCCCCAGCATTTT. Protein product: CASETGTRNQPQHF.

This clone turned up a few times. The chain combines TRBV19 with TRBJ1-2; 7 bases are shared with TRBD1. V lost 9 bases and J lost 2; bases outside the gene matches: 12. Looked up from germline, CDR1 is LNHDA and CDR2 is SQIVND (reference sequence). This CDR3 contains 15 residues. CDR3 region: CASTNRGGLNYGYTF. Here the CDR3 DNA reads TGTGCCAGCACCAACAGGGGTGGTTTGAACTATGGCTACACCTTC.

J is TRBJ1-3 and V is TRBV3-1; D not resolved. The germline V gene encodes CDR1 LGHDT and CDR2 YNNKEL (reference sequence). Trimming removed 4 bases from V and 7 bases from J, with 20 bases in between. CDR3 size: 16 residues. In DNA form, the CDR3 reads TGTGCCAGCAGCCCGCAATCAGGTGCTCGCTTTAACACCATATATTTT. Its protein product is CASSPQSGARFNTIYF.

The CDR3 sequence is CASSLGLGSSYEQYF. The CDR3 nucleotides are TGCGCCAGCAGCTTGGGGTTAGGCAGCTCCTACGAGCAGTACTTC. The chain joins TRBV5-1 to TRBJ2-7; no clear D. Germline V lookup: CDR1 SGHRS, CDR2 YFSETQ. Trimming pared 0 bases from V and 0 bases from J, leaving 10 bases between. The CDR3 length is 15 residues. Looking up the rest from reference TRBV5-1 and TRBJ2-7 gives the full variable domain: KAGVTQTPRYLIKTRGQQVTLSCSPISGHRSVSWYQQTPGQGLQFLFEYFSETQRNKGNFPGRFSGRQFSNSRSEMNVSTLELGDSALYLCASSLGLGSSYEQYFGPGTRLTVT.

The chain couples TRBV20-1 to TRBJ2-1; 9 bases match TRBD2. The germline CDR1 and CDR2 sequences are DFQATT and SNEGSKA (reference sequence). There are 15 residues in the CDR3. V dropped 1 base and J dropped 1; count of bases not matched to a gene: 2. CDR3 in amino acids: CSARASGRSYNEQFF. The CDR3 coding sequence is TGCAGTGCTAGAGCCAGCGGGAGGTCCTACAATGAGCAGTTCTTC.